This T cell receptor beta chain was identified during a study of blood T cell repertoires in COVID-19 (dated by TCRdb to 2018 to 2020). Context from the whole study: Collaborator samples came from the United States, Italy and Spain and covered acute and convalescent phases of COVID-19. Samples came from the ongoing ImmuneRACE study (first 160 participants) plus 1,254 subjects from 6 global collaborators. Where available, HLA class I and class II types were taken from metadata supplied by the sample provider and were not determined by assay-based typing. A de-identified subject ID, COVID-19 status, age in years and sex were almost always included in the sample metadata. The repertoires were released in a freely available public database meant as a resource for research on the immune response to SARS-CoV-2. Subjects who had been exposed to COVID-19, were actively infected with it, or had recovered from it provided the deeply sampled blood TCRbeta repertoires that made up the dataset. The prospective study material was composed of cDNA or gDNA derived from T cells, B-cell-depleted T cells, or PBMCs. The investigation overall reported the following: Clinical and demographic metadata were provided uncurated, with the amount varying by source and participant.

TCRbeta CDR3 regions were amplified from genomic DNA by means of the immunoSEQ Assay, a bias-controlled multiplex PCR. The study's processing was this. Within the assay, amplification of reference gene primers was used to estimate how many nucleated cells each sample contained. Sequence reads were collapsed and filtered to measure the absolute abundance of every unique TCRbeta CDR3 rearrangement. For each sample, productive Simpson clonality was calculated as the square root of Simpson's diversity index over productive rearrangements. The table was pulled from immuneACCESS by TCRdb, which kept in-frame rearrangements only. Such tables lose some clones; where checked, under half of the loss comes from unresolved V genes, and the rest has no known cause. The DNA was the basis for D and trimming; V, J and clone size are from that table. The sample profile shows 75,000 to 90,000 clones; about 83% of them were found once. The ten largest clones take up 8% of the sample.

Points on this clone: Which antigen it targets is not known. It has no much larger one-base neighbor in the sample; base qualities were not kept.

Whole blood was collected in K2EDTA tubes by collaborating institutions according to the institutions' own protocols. For TCRbeta analysis, collaborators shipped samples in one of three forms: frozen whole blood, isolated PBMCs, or DNA extracted from either of those sample types. The CDR1 and CDR2 encoded by the germline V gene (reference sequence) are SEHNR and FQNEAQ. Relative to germline, V is missing 6 bases and J is missing 4 bases, with 4 bases of the junction outside any gene match. Reading from cysteine to phenylalanine, the CDR3 counts 13 amino acids. The CDR3 DNA has 39 bases and is translated from base 1.

Recombination connected TRBV7-9 to TRBJ1-1, with TRBD1 matching 8 junction bases. The TCR was taken from a man aged 45-60 years with active COVID-19. The material sequenced was peripheral blood. Here the CDR3 is given as CASRNTGGTEAFF. In nucleotides, the sequence is TGTGCCAGCAGGAACACAGGGGGCACTGAAGCTTTCTTT.